Listed here is a single T cell receptor (beta chain). Its antigen is unknown. The input lacks base qualities; no much larger clone sits a single base away. CDR3 length: 13 amino acids, cysteine to phenylalanine. Just the 39-base CDR3 DNA is kept, in frame starting at base 1. The V end gives up 7 bases and the J end 1 base, leaving 2 bases in the junction not matched to a gene. CDR1 and CDR2 are drawn from the germline V gene: KGHDR, SFDVKD. The immunoSEQ Assay, a bias-controlled multiplex PCR, was used to amplify TCRbeta CDR3 regions from genomic DNA. As for the original processing: The number of nucleated cells in each sample was estimated by amplification of reference gene primers within the assay. To quantify the absolute abundance of each unique TCRbeta CDR3 rearrangement, sequence reads were collapsed and filtered. For each sample, productive Simpson clonality was calculated as the square root of Simpson's diversity index over productive rearrangements. The source is immuneACCESS, and TCRdb retained only in-frame sequences with V and J called. Part of the clones is not carried over; for the studies checked, unresolved V genes explain less than half of this, and the remainder is unexplained. The V and J calls and the clone size are those of that table, but D and trimming were determined from the DNA. This sample gives around 160,000 clones in total; roughly 74% of them show up just once. The top ten clonotypes cover around 14% of the sample.

The data stem from a study of blood T cell repertoires in COVID-19 (dated by TCRdb to 2019 to 2021). A note on the overall study: Samples covering the acute and convalescent phases of COVID-19 were provided by collaborators in the United States, Italy and Spain. The prospective study material was composed of cDNA or gDNA derived from T cells, B-cell-depleted T cells, or PBMCs. Subjects who had been exposed to COVID-19, were actively infected with it, or had recovered from it provided the deeply sampled blood TCRbeta repertoires that made up the dataset. The repertoires were released in a freely available public database intended as a resource for research on the immune response to SARS-CoV-2. Samples were obtained from the ongoing ImmuneRACE study (first 160 participants) and from 1,254 subjects provided by 6 global collaborators. Sample metadata almost always included a de-identified subject ID, COVID-19 status, age in years and sex. Where HLA class I and class II types were available, the types were taken from metadata supplied by the sample provider, not from assay-based typing.

The collaborating institutions used their own protocols to collect whole blood in K2EDTA tubes. For TCRbeta analysis, collaborators shipped samples as frozen whole blood, isolated PBMCs, or DNA extracted from either of those sample types. Study-level results and caveats: Clinical and demographic metadata were provided uncurated, with the amount varying by source and participant.

Sequenced: peripheral blood. This sequence originates from an elderly woman with acute or convalescent COVID-19. The chain is assembled from TRBV24-1 and TRBJ1-2; 7 middle bases align to TRBD1. CDR3 protein: CATSQGVNYGYTF. The DNA reads TGTGCCACCAGCCAGGGGGTTAACTATGGCTACACCTTC.